Listed below are T cell receptor beta chains from one sample, sequenced in a study of memory CD8 T cells in hepatitis C reinfection. The data were produced by immunoSEQ multiplex PCR, yet TCRdb's version contains in-frame clones alone and is incomplete. The table lists 40,000 to 60,000 clones, about nine tenths of them singletons, with roughly 1% in the top ten. Material: naive CD8+ T cells sorted from blood. These receptors originate from a man aged 18 to 30 with hepatitis C virus infection. Both conserved end residues are part of each CDR3. Each record gives: D gene, V gene, clone size, J gene, CDR3 DNA, CDR3 protein. D genes are given only for firm matches. A clone size is listed for some rows: how often the clone was seen (once, few, many), or a class if it is expanded.

-	TRBV7-9	-	TRBJ2-5	TGTGCCAGCAGCCGGAATACGGGCCCTCGGAGGGAGACCCAGTACTTC	CASSRNTGPRRETQYF
-	TRBV27	once	TRBJ1-5	TGTGCCAGCAGGGCAGGACAGACCCTTAGCAATCAGCCCCAGCATTTT	CASRAGQTLSNQPQHF
-	TRBV6-6	-	TRBJ1-2	TGTGCCAGCAGTCCCCCGGGACTCACCCACTATGGCTACACCTTC	CASSPPGLTHYGYTF
TRBD2	TRBV7-2	-	TRBJ2-1	TGTGCCAGCAGCTTAGCGGAACCGCTAGCGGGGAAAAATGAGCAGTTCTTC	CASSLAEPLAGKNEQFF
TRBD1	TRBV10-2	-	TRBJ2-7	TGCGCCAGCCTTTTGACAGGGGGCAACGAGCAGTACTTC	CASLLTGGNEQYF
-	TRBV19	-	TRBJ1-5	TGTGCCAGTAGCATGACAGGTGCTAGCAATCAGCCCCAGCATTTT	CASSMTGASNQPQHF
-	TRBV2	once	TRBJ2-7	TGTGCCAGCAGTGTACGCAGCTACGAGCAGTACTTC	CASSVRSYEQYF
TRBD1	TRBV5-1	-	TRBJ2-5	TGCGCCAGCAGCTTGGAGGGGACAGTGGACGGGGAGACCCAGTACTTC	CASSLEGTVDGETQYF
TRBD1	TRBV27	-	TRBJ2-7	TGTGCCAGCAGTGCGAGTTGGGACAGGGGCTACGAGCAGTACTTC	CASSASWDRGYEQYF
TRBD2	TRBV2	-	TRBJ2-3	TGTGCCAGCACCGGACTAGCGGGGGGAAGGGATACGCAGTATTTT	CASTGLAGGRDTQYF